The TCR beta chain under discussion was sequenced for a study of T cells after yellow fever vaccination. On the study more broadly: Fractions low in cell number were prepared with SMART-Seq v4 Ultra Low Input.

Template switching with 5'RACE generated the TCR cDNA and added a universal primer site and UMIs. Each CDR3 protein is one row after TCRdb ran MiXCR on the 5' RACE reads. Altogether about 310,000 distinct CDR3 sequences are present, around 4% being singletons, with the ten largest covering 23%. Study-level points and caveats: Across the CD4 and CD8 compartments, a small share of clonotypes was present in both. Primary-vaccination clones mostly resurfaced post-booster (96% CD4, just under 90% CD8).

This clonotype was picked up many times. Its antigen is unknown. Germline V gene lookup returns CDR1 MNHEY and CDR2 SVGEGT. V shed 0 bases and J shed 4 bases, with 12 bases lying between them. The CDR3 spans 15 residues. V usage is TRBV6-2 or TRBV6-3 and J usage is TRBJ1-2; TRBD1 is a possible D gene (6 bases). The receptor was isolated from a man in his late teens or twenties who received the YFV17D yellow fever vaccine. This material consisted of PBMCs, taken on the day of the yellow fever booster vaccination. The CDR3 nucleotides read TGTGCCAGCAGTTACTCCACGGGACACTTCTATGGCTACACCTTC. It codes for CASSYSTGHFYGYTF.